The source of this TCR beta chain is a study of beta chain features in type 1 diabetes. At the level of the study: Sorted cell examination encompassed 100,000,000 or so cells across all samples. Whole-study results and caveats: Moderately but significantly shorter TCRB CDR3s were found in Type 1 diabetes patients in all four CD4+ subsets. Relative to healthy donors, patients appeared to have naive, central memory and Treg TCRB repertoires that were more similar.

This clone was picked up a small number of times. What it binds is unknown. Expressed TCRB transcripts were sequenced because the entire RNA isolate underwent reverse transcription. It was found that naive, central memory and regulatory T cell samples averaged about 3.5 million reads. TCRdb's table, derived via immunoSEQ multiplex PCR, lists solely in-frame clones and lacks some. The table records around 650,000 clones, 9.5% to 15% of them present only once. The CDR3 consists of 13 residues. V lost 7 bases, J lost 5 bases, and 5 bases stayed unmatched. CDR1 is LNHDA and CDR2 is SQIVND in the germline V gene (reference sequence). Averaging about 100 mL, one heparinised blood draw was given by each donor.

This chain joins TRBV19 and TRBJ2-3; 8 bases line up with TRBD2. The clonotype originates from a man aged 30-40 years with type 1 diabetes. The sequencing sample was made of naive CD4+ T cells from blood. In DNA, the CDR3 is TGTGCCAGTAATACGGGGGGGAGAGATACGCAGTATTTT. This gives the protein CASNTGGRDTQYF.